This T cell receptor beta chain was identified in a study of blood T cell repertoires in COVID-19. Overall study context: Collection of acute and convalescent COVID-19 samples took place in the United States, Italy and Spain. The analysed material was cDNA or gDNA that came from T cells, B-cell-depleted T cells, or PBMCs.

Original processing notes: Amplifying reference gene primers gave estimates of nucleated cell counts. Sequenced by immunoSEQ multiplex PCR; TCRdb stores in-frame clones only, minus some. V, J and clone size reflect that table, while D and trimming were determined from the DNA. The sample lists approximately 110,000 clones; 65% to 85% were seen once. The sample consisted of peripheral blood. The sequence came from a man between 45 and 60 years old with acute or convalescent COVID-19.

CDR3: CASSYQQGLATEAFF. The CDR3 coding sequence is TGTGCCAGCAGCTACCAACAGGGTTTGGCCACTGAAGCTTTCTTT. V is TRBV13 and J is TRBJ1-1; a possible D gene is TRBD1 (6 bases). Germline V lookup: CDR1 PRHDT, CDR2 FYEKMQ (reference sequence). The CDR3 runs 15 residues. Between the trimmed V and J ends, which lost 4 bases and 4 bases, there was a span of 16 bases.